Following are 20 T cell receptor beta chains from one sample sequenced in a study of blood T cell repertoires in COVID-19. Sequencing used immunoSEQ multiplex PCR; TCRdb keeps in-frame clones, though not all of them. The sample has roughly 250,000 clones, around 86% seen once. Specimen: PBMCs or T cells enriched from blood (not recorded which). The receptors shown here come from a woman between 50 and 59 years old who had recovered from COVID-19.

This clone was seen a few times. This chain connects TRBV6-5 to TRBJ2-7; TRBD1 matches 11 bases. There are 13 residues in the CDR3. With 5 bases clipped from V and 7 bases from J, the junction kept 4 bases outside the gene matches. Looked up from germline, CDR1 is MNHEY and CDR2 is SVGAGI. CDR3 bases: TGTGCCAGCAGTAGGACAGGGGGCCGGGAGCAGTACTTC. Residues: CASSRTGGREQYF.

This chain uses TRBV6-5 with TRBJ2-7; 9 positions agree with TRBD1. The CDR3 loop spans 15 amino acids. Trimming cost V 0 bases and J 3 bases; bases outside gene matches: 3. Germline values: CDR1 MNHEY, CDR2 SVGAGI. CDR3 residues: CASSYSRTGVYEQYF. CDR3 in DNA: TGTGCCAGCAGTTACTCAAGGACAGGGGTCTACGAGCAGTACTTC.

The chain couples TRBV7-2 to TRBJ2-7; D possibly corresponds to TRBD2 (5 bases). This CDR3 is built from 15 residues. Per germline, CDR1 SGHTA and CDR2 FQGNSA. With 2 bases removed from V and 2 bases from J, the gap between germline ends came to 13 bases. The CDR3 sequence is CASSLKVGGPYEQYF. The CDR3 DNA follows: TGTGCCAGCAGCTTAAAGGTAGGAGGACCCTACGAGCAGTACTTC.

J is TRBJ2-7 and V is TRBV11-3; D might be TRBD1 (7 bases). Germline CDR1 is SGHNT and CDR2 is YENEEA. Trimming shortened V by 5 bases and J by 7 bases, and 12 bases separated the two germline ends. There are 12 residues in the CDR3. CDR3 DNA: TGTGCCAGCAGCCCGACAGGGACTGAGCAGTACTTC. Translating gives CASSPTGTEQYF.

A single count supports this clone. The junction differs from germline at one of its ends, possibly a read error. The rearrangement links TRBV4-3 to TRBJ2-4; 9 bases fit TRBD2. This CDR3 comprises 14 residues. Germline CDR1 reads LGHNA; CDR2 reads YSLEER. The CDR3, as DNA: TGCGCCAGCAGCCAAGATTTACGGACTAGCGTTGTAGGCTTC. Its translation is CASSQDLRTSVVGF.

The chain combines TRBV28 with TRBJ2-7; possible D gene TRBD1, 6 bases. V dropped 10 bases and J dropped 3 bases, with 10 bases sitting between them. From germline, CDR1 is MDHEN and CDR2 SYDVKM. The CDR3 totals 11 residues. Written as DNA, the CDR3 is TGTGCCACCTGGACAGTCTACGAGCAGTACTTC. It yields the protein CATWTVYEQYF.

The V and J genes are TRBV4-2 and TRBJ2-7; TRBD1 agrees at 10 bases. The junction had 7 bases not matched to a gene; V was cut back by 0 bases and J by 2 bases. Germline CDR1 is LGHNA and CDR2 is YNFKEQ. The CDR3 is made up of 17 amino acids. CDR3 loop: CASSQDKSGTGAYEQYF. Here the CDR3 DNA reads TGTGCCAGCAGCCAAGATAAGTCAGGGACAGGGGCCTACGAGCAGTACTTC.

The chain uses TRBV4-2 and TRBJ2-7, with TRBD2 matching 7 bases. Germline V gene data show CDR1 as LGHNA and CDR2 as YNFKEQ. V shed 0 bases and J 3 bases; nucleotides not matched to a gene: 11. The CDR3 is 17 amino acids. CDR3 sequence reads: CASSQESGIAGIYEQYF. As DNA, the CDR3 is TGTGCCAGCAGCCAAGAATCGGGGATAGCGGGTATCTACGAGCAGTACTTC.

The sample holds a few counts of this clone. This chain links TRBV29-1 with TRBJ1-5; 7 nucleotides line up with TRBD1. The germline V gene has CDR1 SQVTM and CDR2 ANQGSEA. CDR3 length: 15 amino acids. Unmatched junction bases numbered 10, after V lost 6 bases and J lost 2 bases. The CDR3: CSVATGIGGNQPQHF. CDR3 nucleotides: TGCAGCGTCGCGACAGGGATTGGGGGCAATCAGCCCCAGCATTTT. Drawing the rest from reference TRBV29-1 and TRBJ1-5, the complete variable domain is SAVISQKPSRDICQRGTSLTIQCQVDSQVTMMFWYRQQPGQSLTLIATANQGSEATYESGFVIDKFPISRPNLTFSTLTVSNMSPEDSSIYLCSVATGIGGNQPQHFGDGTRLSIL.

The chain recombines TRBV19 with TRBJ1-5; weak D call: TRBD1 (5 bases). CDR3 size: 12 residues. Trimming left V 8 bases short and J 3 bases short, with 8 bases between. The germline V gene has CDR1 LNHDA and CDR2 SQIVND (reference sequence). CDR3 sequence: CASDGANQPQHF. In nucleotides, the CDR3 is TGTGCCAGTGATGGGGCCAATCAGCCCCAGCATTTT.

A few counts support this clone. This chain links TRBV15 with TRBJ1-1, with D unclear. The CDR3 loop spans 15 amino acids. Germline loops: CDR1 LNHNV, CDR2 YYDKDF (reference sequence). V lost 3 bases to trimming and J lost 0 bases, with 11 bases between them. The CDR3 loop reads CATSSGGFMNTEAFF. The CDR3 DNA reads TGTGCCACCAGCAGTGGCGGGTTTATGAACACTGAAGCTTTCTTT.

The gene calls are TRBV10-1 and TRBJ2-1; a possible D gene is TRBD1 (6 bases). Trimming shortened V by 1 base and J by 2 bases, and 15 bases separated the two germline ends. This CDR3 is built from 17 residues. The germline V gene has CDR1 WNHNN and CDR2 SYGVQD (reference sequence). CDR3 bases: TGCGCCAGCAGTGAGTATGACAGGCGCCGAACCTACAATGAGCAGTTCTTC. Its protein product is CASSEYDRRRTYNEQFF.

J is TRBJ2-3 and V is TRBV28, with 10 bases fitting TRBD2. After removal of 8 bases from V and 5 bases from J, the junction contained 10 bases not matched to a gene. The CDR3 totals 15 residues. Germline-derived CDR1 and CDR2 are MDHEN and SYDVKM. CDR3 sequence: CASSLAGGSGDTQYF. Here the CDR3 DNA reads TGTGCCAGCTCCTTAGCGGGAGGTTCCGGAGATACGCAGTATTTT.

The CDR3 region has the DNA TGTGCCAGCTCACCACTCGAGACAGGGGGACCTAATGAAAAACTGTTTTTT. The encoded protein is CASSPLETGGPNEKLFF. The chain links TRBV18 to TRBJ1-4; 9 bases map to TRBD1. This CDR3 has 17 residues. Looked up from germline, CDR1 is KGHSH and CDR2 is LQKENI. The junction had 6 bases not matched to a gene; V was cut back by 1 base and J by 3 bases.

J is TRBJ2-7 and V is TRBV12-3 or TRBV12-4, with a tentative D call TRBD1 (5 bases). V was shortened by 2 bases and J by 3 bases, with 8 bases between the two germline ends. This CDR3 comprises 13 residues. The CDR3 DNA reads TGTGCCAGCAGTTTATCGACAGTCTACGAGCAGTACTTC. Protein product: CASSLSTVYEQYF.

This clone was seen just once. This chain joins TRBV20-1 and TRBJ2-1; 8 bases fit TRBD2. Germline V CDR1 and CDR2: DFQATT, SNEGSKA (reference sequence). The CDR3 loop spans 14 amino acids. The V segment lost 3 bases and the J segment 8 bases; nucleotides outside the gene matches: 9. Here the CDR3 reads CSASGSGSIDEQFF. The CDR3 DNA reads TGCAGTGCTAGTGGAAGCGGGAGTATCGATGAGCAGTTCTTC.

This rearrangement joins TRBV6-6 to TRBJ2-7, with 10 bases identical to TRBD1. The V and J ends lost 6 bases and 7 bases, in that order; junction bases with no gene match: 6. The CDR3 spans 13 residues. Germline CDR1 reads MNHNY; CDR2 reads SVGAGI (reference sequence). CDR3 nucleotides: TGTGCCAGCAGACTGGGGACAGGGGAAGAGCAGTACTTC. Encoded protein: CASRLGTGEEQYF.

V and J are TRBV11-2 and TRBJ1-2; weak D call: TRBD1 (5 bases). The CDR3 length is 14 residues. Trimming pared 3 bases from V and 4 bases from J, leaving 12 bases between. Germline lookup yields CDR1 SGHAT and CDR2 FQNNGV. The chain's CDR3 is CASSFRAGLYGYTF. The CDR3 nucleotides read TGTGCCAGCAGCTTCAGGGCAGGCCTCTATGGCTACACCTTC.

This chain connects TRBV4-3 to TRBJ1-1; 8 bases match TRBD1. The CDR3 has 17 amino acids. J was trimmed by 5 bases and V by 0 bases; bases with no gene match: 11. Germline assignment: CDR1 LGHNA and CDR2 YSLEER. The CDR3 nucleotides are TGCGCCAGCAGCCAAGATCTGGGCAGGGGGCGCCTTACTGAAGCTTTCTTT. Its translation is CASSQDLGRGRLTEAFF.

This chain uses TRBV15 with TRBJ2-2; no clear D. The CDR3 totals 15 residues. V was pared by 0 bases and J by 4 bases, with 9 bases between. The V gene's germline CDR1 is LNHNV and CDR2 YYDKDF (reference sequence). The CDR3 DNA is TGTGCCACCAGCAGAGATCAGGTGGGCACCGGGGAGCTGTTTTTT. It encodes CATSRDQVGTGELFF.